This T cell receptor (beta chain) was sequenced during a study of cytomegalovirus exposure and HLA in healthy donors. Amplification used 60 Vbeta primers and 13 Jbeta primers. Original methodology: Approximately 73 million unique TCR beta chains, roughly 12 million shared, were counted in a later analysis. The repertoire was sequenced with immunoSEQ multiplex PCR; TCRdb's copy has only in-frame clones and lacks some. From that table come the V and J calls and clone size; the DNA was used to work out D and trimming. The sample table includes around 200,000 clones. The germline gives CDR1 SNHLY, CDR2 FYNNEI. This CDR3 is 17 amino acids long. V shed 7 bases and J shed 1 base, with 23 bases lying between them. The study, taken as a whole, reports: In a later analysis, donors in an Asian-associated ancestry cluster reportedly had fewer N-insertions in productive TCRs than the cohort mean.

A word on this clone: What it recognizes is unknown.

The sequenced sample consisted of PBMCs. V is TRBV2 and J is TRBJ2-7; weak D call: TRBD2 (7 bases). The receptor was isolated from a woman in her twenties or thirties in good health and CMV-seropositive. CDR3 nucleotide sequence: TGTGCCAGCATAGATTGGGTCGGAGGGGGAGGGTCCTACGAGCAGTACTTC. This codes for CASIDWVGGGGSYEQYF.